These 22 T cell receptor beta chains originate from one sample sequenced in a study of cytomegalovirus exposure and HLA in healthy donors. The PCR was carried out with 60 Vbeta primers and 13 Jbeta primers. Produced via immunoSEQ multiplex PCR; TCRdb's table is partial and in-frame only. The sample has around 54,000 clones, 82% seen once. The specimen sequenced was PBMCs. The receptors stem from a woman aged 18-29 years in good health and CMV-seronegative.

J is TRBJ1-2 and V is TRBV29-1, with TRBD1 identical over 11 bases. The CDR3 consists of 13 residues. J gave up 4 bases and V 8 bases, and 6 bases lay outside the gene matches. From germline, CDR1 is SQVTM and CDR2 ANQGSEA. Here the CDR3 reads CSIRTGGAYGYTF. CDR3 nucleotide sequence: TGCAGCATCCGGACAGGGGGCGCCTATGGCTACACCTTC.

As regards this clone: An end of the junction does not agree with germline; a read error may underlie this. This chain uses TRBV7-9 with TRBJ2-7; 11 bases align to TRBD1. The length of the CDR3 is 15 residues. Germline loops: CDR1 SEHNR, CDR2 FQNEAQ (reference sequence). The CDR3 here is CSSRFGTGGQNEQYF. The DNA of the CDR3 is TGTTCCAGCAGATTCGGGACAGGGGGTCAGAACGAGCAGTACTTC.

This chain joins TRBV19 and TRBJ2-7; no firm D call. Germline CDR1 reads LNHDA; CDR2 reads SQIVND (reference sequence). Trimming removed 7 bases from V and 0 bases from J, with 10 bases in between. This CDR3 spans 13 amino acids. The CDR3 DNA reads TGTGCCAGTACCCCCCCTTTCTCCTACGAGCAGTACTTC. Protein product: CASTPPFSYEQYF.

The gene calls are TRBV19 and TRBJ1-6; tentatively, D is TRBD1 (6 bases). The CDR3 sequence is 12 residues long. V dropped 7 bases and J dropped 10 bases, with 11 bases sitting between them. Germline CDR1 reads LNHDA; CDR2 reads SQIVND (reference sequence). CDR3 in amino acids: CASKGTGSPLHF. CDR3 DNA: TGTGCCAGTAAGGGCACAGGGTCACCCCTCCACTTT.

The CDR3 coding sequence is TGTGCCAGCAGTCAGACTAGGAATGAGCAGTTCTTC. Translating gives CASSQTRNEQFF. V is TRBV25-1 and J is TRBJ2-1; D is possibly TRBD2 (6 bases). Between the trimmed V and J ends, which lost 5 bases and 7 bases, there was a span of 9 bases. The germline V gene has CDR1 MGHDK and CDR2 SYGVNS. This CDR3 comprises 12 residues. The entire variable domain, with the rest obtained from reference TRBV25-1 and TRBJ2-1, is as follows: EADIYQTPRYLVIGTGKKITLECSQTMGHDKMYWYQQDPGMELHLIHYSYGVNSTEKGDLSSESTVSRIRTEHFPLTLESARPSHTSQYLCASSQTRNEQFFGPGTRLTVL.

For the CDR3, the DNA is TGTGCCAGTACCTCCCGGGGGGTCCTGCAGCCCCAGCATTTT. It codes for CASTSRGVLQPQHF. The chain joins TRBV19 to TRBJ1-5; D is perhaps TRBD1 (5 bases). The CDR3 totals 14 residues. CDR1 and CDR2 from the germline V gene are LNHDA and SQIVND (reference sequence). The germline V and J ends were trimmed by 7 bases and 7 bases, with 17 bases remaining between them.

A word on this clone: The junction does not match germline at one end; this may be a read error. The chain joins TRBV11-2 to TRBJ2-1; TRBD2 aligns across 9 bases. CDR1 is SGHAT, CDR2 FQNNGV, per germline. The CDR3 sequence is 15 residues long. CDR3 sequence: CASSFSGLAYTEQFF. In DNA, the CDR3 is TGTGCCAGCAGCTTCTCTGGACTAGCGTACACTGAGCAGTTCTTC.

This clone was recorded only once. V and J are TRBV5-1 and TRBJ1-5; possibly TRBD1 for D (5 bases). V dropped 0 bases and J dropped 3 bases, with 10 bases sitting between them. The CDR3 has 15 amino acids. Germline V lookup: CDR1 SGHRS, CDR2 YFSETQ. CDR3 region: CASSLVGGDNQPQHF. CDR3 DNA: TGCGCCAGCAGCTTGGTGGGGGGGGACAATCAGCCCCAGCATTTT. The full variable domain, in which reference TRBV5-1 and TRBJ1-5 provide the parts outside the CDR3, is KAGVTQTPRYLIKTRGQQVTLSCSPISGHRSVSWYQQTPGQGLQFLFEYFSETQRNKGNFPGRFSGRQFSNSRSEMNVSTLELGDSALYLCASSLVGGDNQPQHFGDGTRLSIL.

The chain carries TRBV7-2 and TRBJ2-3; D not certain. The CDR3 has 13 residues. Germline lookup yields CDR1 SGHTA and CDR2 FQGNSA. Trimming cost V 4 bases and J 4 bases, with 9 bases left between them. CDR3 sequence reads: CASSSNSPDTQYF. In DNA form, the CDR3 reads TGTGCCAGCAGCTCTAATTCCCCAGATACGCAGTATTTT.

The gene calls are TRBV14 and TRBJ2-3; TRBD2 might be the D (6 bases). The germline V gene encodes CDR1 SGHDN and CDR2 FVKESK. This CDR3 contains 15 residues. V dropped 1 base and J dropped 6 bases, with 14 bases sitting between them. The CDR3 DNA is TGTGCCAGCAGCCAAGTCGGCGGGATCGCGGATACGCAGTATTTT. It codes for CASSQVGGIADTQYF.

The chain combines TRBV14 with TRBJ1-1; 8 bases match TRBD1. The V gene end was trimmed by 4 bases and the J gene end by 3 bases; junction bases not matched to a gene: 1. CDR1 and CDR2 from the germline V gene are SGHDN and FVKESK. CDR3 length: 13 amino acids. In DNA form, the CDR3 reads TGTGCCAGCAGCCCACAGGGGGACACTGAAGCTTTCTTT. Protein: CASSPQGDTEAFF. Full variable domain (rest looked up from reference TRBV14 and TRBJ1-1): EAGVTQFPSHSVIEKGQTVTLRCDPISGHDNLYWYRRVMGKEIKFLLHFVKESKQDESGMPNNRFLAERTGGTYSTLKVQPAELEDSGVYFCASSPQGDTEAFFGQGTRLTVV.

The rearrangement joins TRBV12-5 to TRBJ1-2, with 7 bases identical to TRBD1. The CDR3 consists of 16 residues. In germline, CDR1 is LGHNT, CDR2 FRNRAP. V lost 6 bases to trimming and J lost 4 bases; unmatched junction nucleotides: 14. The CDR3 protein is CASGLSLGQVPYGYTF. In DNA, the CDR3 is TGTGCTAGTGGCCTCTCGCTCGGACAGGTCCCCTATGGCTACACCTTC. Full variable domain (remainder filled in from reference TRBV12-5 and TRBJ1-2): DARVTQTPRHKVTEMGQEVTMRCQPILGHNTVFWYRQTMMQGLELLAYFRNRAPLDDSGMPKDRFSAEMPDATLATLKIQPSEPRDSAVYFCASGLSLGQVPYGYTFGSGTRLTVV.

The V call is TRBV9, the J call TRBJ2-2; possibly TRBD2 for D (5 bases). Trimming pared 6 bases from V and 3 bases from J, leaving 12 bases between. The germline gives CDR1 SGDLS, CDR2 YYNGEE. The CDR3 contains 14 residues. This CDR3 reads CASNFGLDTGELFF. The CDR3 nucleotides are TGTGCCAGCAACTTCGGACTGGACACCGGGGAGCTGTTTTTT.

This clone was found a few times. The chain has TRBV6-1 and TRBJ2-4; a possible D gene is TRBD2 (7 bases). Germline V gives CDR1 MNHNS, CDR2 SASEGT. V was cut by 1 base and J by 3 bases, with 10 bases left in between. This CDR3 is 15 amino acids long. The CDR3 loop is CASSEEGGGKNIQYF. In DNA form, the CDR3 reads TGTGCCAGCAGTGAAGAAGGGGGGGGCAAAAACATTCAGTACTTC.

The chain has TRBV4-1 and TRBJ1-4, with TRBD1 matching 7 bases. The CDR3 loop spans 15 amino acids. The V and J ends lost 8 bases and 1 base, in that order; junction bases with no gene match: 7. CDR1 and CDR2 (germline): MGHRA, YSYEKL. The DNA of the CDR3 is TGCGCCAGCGGGACGCCAGGGGGAACTAATGAAAAACTGTTTTTT. The encoded protein is CASGTPGGTNEKLFF.

For the CDR3, the DNA is TGTGCCAGCAGTACTAGCGGGAGTGTCTACAATGAGCAGTTCTTC. Its protein product is CASSTSGSVYNEQFF. The gene calls are TRBV28 and TRBJ2-1, with TRBD2 matching 11 bases. J gave up 3 bases and V 5 bases, and 3 bases lay outside the gene matches. This CDR3 is 15 amino acids long. CDR1 MDHEN and CDR2 SYDVKM come from the germline V gene.

The V call is TRBV28, the J call TRBJ1-5; 9 bases are a match to TRBD1. With V trimmed by 5 bases and J by 7 bases, 9 bases remained unmatched. Germline CDR1 MDHEN, CDR2 SYDVKM. This CDR3 region has 15 residues. The DNA for the CDR3 is TGTGCCAGCAGTCGTCTGGACAGGGGTAACCAGCCCCAGCATTTT. Its translation is CASSRLDRGNQPQHF. The full variable domain, in which reference TRBV28 and TRBJ1-5 provide the parts outside the CDR3, is DVKVTQSSRYLVKRTGEKVFLECVQDMDHENMFWYRQDPGLGLRLIYFSYDVKMKEKGDIPEGYSVSREKKERFSLILESASTNQTSMYLCASSRLDRGNQPQHFGDGTRLSIL.

The chain is built from TRBV28 and TRBJ2-4; 8 nucleotides line up with TRBD1. From germline, CDR1 is MDHEN and CDR2 SYDVKM. This CDR3 comprises 14 residues. The V segment lost 6 bases and the J segment 6 bases; nucleotides outside the gene matches: 7. CDR3 in amino acids: CASRDGQGVNIQYF. As DNA, the CDR3 is TGTGCCAGCAGGGACGGACAGGGCGTAAACATTCAGTACTTC. Filled out from reference TRBV28 and TRBJ2-4, the complete variable domain reads DVKVTQSSRYLVKRTGEKVFLECVQDMDHENMFWYRQDPGLGLRLIYFSYDVKMKEKGDIPEGYSVSREKKERFSLILESASTNQTSMYLCASRDGQGVNIQYFGAGTRLSVL.

The rearrangement links TRBV5-1 to TRBJ2-1, with 9 positions matching TRBD2. CDR1 and CDR2 (germline): SGHRS, YFSETQ. The CDR3 covers 18 residues. Trimming took 4 bases from V and 7 from J; bases not matched to a gene: 18. CDR3 in amino acids: CASSRVFAGGGVGNEQFF. The CDR3 DNA is TGCGCCAGCAGCCGCGTTTTCGCGGGAGGGGGGGTGGGAAATGAGCAGTTCTTC.

The gene calls are TRBV19 and TRBJ2-1, with 7 bases matching TRBD2. The CDR3 consists of 15 residues. Per germline, CDR1 LNHDA and CDR2 SQIVND (reference sequence). V dropped 4 bases and J dropped 6; count of bases not matched to a gene: 9. CDR3 amino acids: CASSTQRTGGNEQFF. The CDR3 DNA reads as TGTGCCAGTAGTACTCAAAGGACGGGGGGCAATGAGCAGTTCTTC.

The chain uses TRBV30 and TRBJ1-2; D not resolved. Germline CDR1 and CDR2: GTSNPN and SVGIG (reference sequence). Trimming removed 2 bases from V and 7 bases from J, with 11 bases in between. This CDR3 is 12 amino acids long. CDR3 nucleotides: TGTGCCTGGAGTCCGGGGATAGGTGGCTACACCTTC. Its protein is CAWSPGIGGYTF.

This chain joins TRBV27 and TRBJ1-2, with 8 bases fitting TRBD1. Germline lookup yields CDR1 MNHEY and CDR2 SMNVEV (reference sequence). The CDR3 length is 14 residues. The V gene end was trimmed by 1 base and the J gene end by 7 bases; junction bases not matched to a gene: 5. For the CDR3, the DNA is TGTGCCAGCAGTTTATTGACAGGGGTGGGTGGCTACACCTTC. As protein: CASSLLTGVGGYTF.